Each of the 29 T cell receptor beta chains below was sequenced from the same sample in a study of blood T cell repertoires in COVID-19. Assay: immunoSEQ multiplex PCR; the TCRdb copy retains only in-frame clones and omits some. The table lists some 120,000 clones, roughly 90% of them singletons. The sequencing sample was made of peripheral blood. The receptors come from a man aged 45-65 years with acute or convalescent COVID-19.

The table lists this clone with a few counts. The CDR3: CASSIARRSRDREAGLTNQPQHF. CDR3 DNA sequence: TGTGCCAGTAGTATAGCGAGACGTAGCCGGGACAGGGAAGCGGGCCTTACCAATCAGCCCCAGCATTTT. The genes are TRBV19 and TRBJ1-5, with 9 bases fitting TRBD1. From germline, CDR1 is LNHDA and CDR2 SQIVND (reference sequence). V was clipped by 1 base and J by 3 bases; unmatched bases: 25. This CDR3 comprises 23 residues. The variable domain in full, completed from reference TRBV19 and TRBJ1-5, reads DGGITQSPKYLFRKEGQNVTLSCEQNLNHDAMYWYRQDPGQGLRLIYYSQIVNDFQKGDIAEGYSVSREKKESFPLTVTSAQKNPTAFYLCASSIARRSRDREAGLTNQPQHFGDGTRLSIL.

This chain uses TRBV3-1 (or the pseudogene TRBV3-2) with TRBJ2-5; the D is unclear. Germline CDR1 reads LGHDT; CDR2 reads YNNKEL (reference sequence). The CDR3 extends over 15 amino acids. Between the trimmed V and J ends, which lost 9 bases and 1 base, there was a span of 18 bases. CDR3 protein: CASMASYTSQETQYF. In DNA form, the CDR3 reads TGTGCCAGTATGGCATCTTACACCAGCCAAGAGACCCAGTACTTC.

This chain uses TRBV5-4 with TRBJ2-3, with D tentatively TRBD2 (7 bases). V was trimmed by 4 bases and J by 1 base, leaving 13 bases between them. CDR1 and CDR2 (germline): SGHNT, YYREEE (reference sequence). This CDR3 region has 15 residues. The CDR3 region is CASSGGGRGTDTQYF. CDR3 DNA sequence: TGTGCCAGCAGCGGGGGGGGGCGCGGCACAGATACGCAGTATTTT.

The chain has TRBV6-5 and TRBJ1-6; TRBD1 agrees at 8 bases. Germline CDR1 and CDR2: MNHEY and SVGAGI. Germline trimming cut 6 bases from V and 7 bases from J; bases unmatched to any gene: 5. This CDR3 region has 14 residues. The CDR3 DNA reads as TGTGCCAGCAGCTTGACAGGGGACAATTCACCCCTCCACTTT. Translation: CASSLTGDNSPLHF.

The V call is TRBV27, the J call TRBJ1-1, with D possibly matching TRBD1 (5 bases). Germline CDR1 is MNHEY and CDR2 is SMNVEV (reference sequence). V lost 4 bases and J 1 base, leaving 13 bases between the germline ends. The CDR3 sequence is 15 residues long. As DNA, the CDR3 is TGTGCCAGCAGTTCTTGGGTAGGGGCGAACACTGAAGCTTTCTTT. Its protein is CASSSWVGANTEAFF.

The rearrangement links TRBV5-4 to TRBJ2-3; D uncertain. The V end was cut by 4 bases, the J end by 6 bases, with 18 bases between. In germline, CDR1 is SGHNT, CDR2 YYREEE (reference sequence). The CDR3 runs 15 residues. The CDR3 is CASSLPDRLGDTQYF. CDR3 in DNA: TGTGCCAGCAGCCTCCCCGATAGGCTCGGGGATACGCAGTATTTT.

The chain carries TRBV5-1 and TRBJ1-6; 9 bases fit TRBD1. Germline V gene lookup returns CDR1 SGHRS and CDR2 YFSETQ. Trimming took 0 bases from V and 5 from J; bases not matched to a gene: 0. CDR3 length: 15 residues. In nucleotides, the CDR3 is TGCGCCAGCAGCTTGGGGGACAGGGATAATTCACCCCTCCACTTT. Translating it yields CASSLGDRDNSPLHF.

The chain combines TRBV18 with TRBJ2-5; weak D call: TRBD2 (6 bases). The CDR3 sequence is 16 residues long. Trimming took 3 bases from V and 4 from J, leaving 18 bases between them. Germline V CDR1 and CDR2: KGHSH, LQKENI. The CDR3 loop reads CASSPPASASLETQYF. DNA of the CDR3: TGTGCCAGCTCACCCCCGGCTAGCGCTTCCCTAGAGACCCAGTACTTC.

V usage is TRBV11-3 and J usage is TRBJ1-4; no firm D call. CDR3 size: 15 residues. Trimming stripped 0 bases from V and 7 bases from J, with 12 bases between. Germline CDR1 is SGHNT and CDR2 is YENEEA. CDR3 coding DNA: TGTGCCAGCAGCTTAGATCCAACGCCAGGTGAAAAACTGTTTTTT. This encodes CASSLDPTPGEKLFF.

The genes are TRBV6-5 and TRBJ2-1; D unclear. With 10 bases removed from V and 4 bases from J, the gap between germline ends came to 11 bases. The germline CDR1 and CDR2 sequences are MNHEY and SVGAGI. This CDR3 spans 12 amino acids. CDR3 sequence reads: CATWPGYNEQFF. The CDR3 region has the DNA TGTGCCACGTGGCCGGGTTACAATGAGCAGTTCTTC.

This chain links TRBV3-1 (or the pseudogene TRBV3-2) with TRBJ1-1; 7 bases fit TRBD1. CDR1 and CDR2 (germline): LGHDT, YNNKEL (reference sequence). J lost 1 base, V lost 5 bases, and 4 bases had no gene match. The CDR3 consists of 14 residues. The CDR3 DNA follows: TGTGCCAGCAGCTTTCGACAGGGGAACACTGAAGCTTTCTTT. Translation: CASSFRQGNTEAFF.

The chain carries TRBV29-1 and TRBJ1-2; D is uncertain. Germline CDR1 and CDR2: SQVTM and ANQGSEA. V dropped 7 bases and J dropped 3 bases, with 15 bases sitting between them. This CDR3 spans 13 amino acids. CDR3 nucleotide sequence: TGCAGCGCTGGAACGGGAGAATACTATGGCTACACCTTC. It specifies CSAGTGEYYGYTF.

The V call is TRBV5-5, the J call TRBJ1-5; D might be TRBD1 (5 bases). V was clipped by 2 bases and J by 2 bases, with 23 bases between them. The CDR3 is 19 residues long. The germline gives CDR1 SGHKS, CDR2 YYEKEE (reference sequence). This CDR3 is CASSFVGGAIDDGNQPQHF. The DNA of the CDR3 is TGTGCCAGCAGCTTCGTCGGGGGTGCTATAGATGACGGCAATCAGCCCCAGCATTTT. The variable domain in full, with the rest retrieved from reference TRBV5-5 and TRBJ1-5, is DAGVTQSPTHLIKTRGQQVTLRCSPISGHKSVSWYQQVLGQGPQFIFQYYEKEERGRGNFPDRFSARQFPNYSSELNVNALLLGDSALYLCASSFVGGAIDDGNQPQHFGDGTRLSIL.

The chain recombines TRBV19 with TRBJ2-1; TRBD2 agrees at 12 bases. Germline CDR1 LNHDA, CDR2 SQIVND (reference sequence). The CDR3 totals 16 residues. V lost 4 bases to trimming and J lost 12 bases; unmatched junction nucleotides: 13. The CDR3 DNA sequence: TGTGCCAGTAGTACCATTTCTGGACTAGCGGGGTTTGGGCAGTTCTTC. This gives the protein CASSTISGLAGFGQFF.

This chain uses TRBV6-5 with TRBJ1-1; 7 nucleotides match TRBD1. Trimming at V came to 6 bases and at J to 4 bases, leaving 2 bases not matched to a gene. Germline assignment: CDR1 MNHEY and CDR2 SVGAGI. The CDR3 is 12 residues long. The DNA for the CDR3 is TGTGCCAGCAGCCAGGGGGTCACTGAAGCTTTCTTT. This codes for CASSQGVTEAFF.

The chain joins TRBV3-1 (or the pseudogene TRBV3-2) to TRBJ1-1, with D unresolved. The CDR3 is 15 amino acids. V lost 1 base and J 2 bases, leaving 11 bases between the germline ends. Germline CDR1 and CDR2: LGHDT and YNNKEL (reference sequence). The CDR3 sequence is CASSQVGPVNTEAFF. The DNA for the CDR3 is TGTGCCAGCAGCCAAGTTGGTCCAGTTAACACTGAAGCTTTCTTT.

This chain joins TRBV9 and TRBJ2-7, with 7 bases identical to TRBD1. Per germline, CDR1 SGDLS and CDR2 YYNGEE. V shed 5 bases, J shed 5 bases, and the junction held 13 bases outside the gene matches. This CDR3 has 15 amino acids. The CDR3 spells CASSIGAGGIDEQYF. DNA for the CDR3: TGTGCCAGCAGTATCGGGGCAGGGGGTATCGACGAGCAGTACTTC.

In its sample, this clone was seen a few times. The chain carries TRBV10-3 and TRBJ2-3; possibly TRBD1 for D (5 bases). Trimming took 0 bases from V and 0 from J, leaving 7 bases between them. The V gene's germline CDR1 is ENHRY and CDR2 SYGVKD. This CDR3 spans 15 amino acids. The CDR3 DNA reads TGTGCCATCAGTGAGTCAGGGGCTAGCACAGATACGCAGTATTTT. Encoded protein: CAISESGASTDTQYF.

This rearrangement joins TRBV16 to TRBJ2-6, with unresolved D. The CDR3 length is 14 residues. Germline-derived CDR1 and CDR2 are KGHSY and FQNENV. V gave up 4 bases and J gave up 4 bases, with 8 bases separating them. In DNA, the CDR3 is TGTGCCAGCAGCCGCGCCTACGGGGCCAACGTCCTGACTTTC. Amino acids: CASSRAYGANVLTF.

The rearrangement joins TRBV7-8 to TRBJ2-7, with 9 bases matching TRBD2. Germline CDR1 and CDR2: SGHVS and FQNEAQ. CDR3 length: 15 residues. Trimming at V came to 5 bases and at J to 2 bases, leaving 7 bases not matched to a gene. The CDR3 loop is CASSQTSGQTYEQYF. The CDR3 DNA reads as TGTGCCAGCAGCCAGACTAGCGGACAAACCTACGAGCAGTACTTC.

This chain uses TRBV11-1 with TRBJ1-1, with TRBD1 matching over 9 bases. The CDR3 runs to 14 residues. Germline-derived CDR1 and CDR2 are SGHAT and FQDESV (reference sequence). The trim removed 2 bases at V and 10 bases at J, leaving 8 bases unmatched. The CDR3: CASSLYGQGHGAFF. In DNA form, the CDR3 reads TGTGCCAGCAGCTTATATGGACAGGGGCATGGAGCTTTCTTT.

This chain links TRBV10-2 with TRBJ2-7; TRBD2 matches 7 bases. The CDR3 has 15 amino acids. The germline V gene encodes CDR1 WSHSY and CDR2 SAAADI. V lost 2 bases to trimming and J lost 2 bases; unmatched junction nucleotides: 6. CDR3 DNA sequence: TGCGCCAGCAGTGAGAGTCTAGCGGCCGCCTACGAGCAGTACTTC. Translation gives CASSESLAAAYEQYF.

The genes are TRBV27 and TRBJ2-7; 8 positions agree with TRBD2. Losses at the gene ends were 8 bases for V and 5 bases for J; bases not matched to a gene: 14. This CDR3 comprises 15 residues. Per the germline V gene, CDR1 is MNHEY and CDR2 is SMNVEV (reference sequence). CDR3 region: CASCLRLAPSNEQYF. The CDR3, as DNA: TGTGCCAGCTGCCTTAGACTAGCGCCTTCCAACGAGCAGTACTTC.

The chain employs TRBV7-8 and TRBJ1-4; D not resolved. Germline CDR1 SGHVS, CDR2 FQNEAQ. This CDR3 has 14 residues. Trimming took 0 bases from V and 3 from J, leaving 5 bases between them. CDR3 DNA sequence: TGTGCCAGCAGCTTAGCTGGCCCTAATGAAAAACTGTTTTTT. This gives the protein CASSLAGPNEKLFF.

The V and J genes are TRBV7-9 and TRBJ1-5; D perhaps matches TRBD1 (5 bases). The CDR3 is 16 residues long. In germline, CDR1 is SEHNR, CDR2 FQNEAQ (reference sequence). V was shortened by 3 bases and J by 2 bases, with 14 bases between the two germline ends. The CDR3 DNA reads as TGTGCCAGCAGCTTCTGGGGCATTGGTGGCAATCAGCCCCAGCATTTT. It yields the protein CASSFWGIGGNQPQHF.

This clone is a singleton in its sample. Here the CDR3 reads CASSPGTAYEQYF. The CDR3 nucleotides are TGTGCCAGCAGCCCGGGGACAGCCTACGAGCAGTACTTC. The chain combines TRBV5-4 with TRBJ2-7, with 7 positions matching TRBD1. CDR1 is SGHNT and CDR2 is YYREEE in the germline V gene (reference sequence). The V gene end was trimmed by 4 bases and the J gene end by 2 bases; junction bases not matched to a gene: 3. This CDR3 comprises 13 residues.

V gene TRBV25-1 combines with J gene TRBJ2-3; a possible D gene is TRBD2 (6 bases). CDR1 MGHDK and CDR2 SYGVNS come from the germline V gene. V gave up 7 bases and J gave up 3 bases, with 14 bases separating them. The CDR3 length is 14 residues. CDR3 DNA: TGTGCCAGCACCGAGAGGGGAGGAACAGATACGCAGTATTTT. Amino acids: CASTERGGTDTQYF.

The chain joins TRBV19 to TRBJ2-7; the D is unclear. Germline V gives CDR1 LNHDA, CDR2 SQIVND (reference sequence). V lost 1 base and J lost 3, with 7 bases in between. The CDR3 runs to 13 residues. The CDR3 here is CASSIGNGYEQYF. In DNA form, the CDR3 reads TGTGCCAGTAGTATAGGTAACGGCTACGAGCAGTACTTC.

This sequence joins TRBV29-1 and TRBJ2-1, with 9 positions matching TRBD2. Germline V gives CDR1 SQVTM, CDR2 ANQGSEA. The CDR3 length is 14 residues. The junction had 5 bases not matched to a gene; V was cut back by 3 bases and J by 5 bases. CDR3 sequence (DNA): TGCAGCGTTGAGTTAGCGGGAGCCCACAATGAGCAGTTCTTC. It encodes CSVELAGAHNEQFF.